Each of the 23 T cell receptor beta chains below was sequenced from the same sample in a study of blood T cell repertoires in COVID-19. Libraries were prepared by immunoSEQ multiplex PCR; TCRdb keeps only in-frame clonotypes and omits some of them. The data show around 170,000 clones, around 82% seen once. Specimen: peripheral blood. Receptor source: a man aged 18 to 35 with active or convalescent COVID-19.

The chain combines TRBV4-2 with TRBJ2-7; D is undetermined. This CDR3 is 13 amino acids long. Germline CDR1 reads LGHNA; CDR2 reads YNFKEQ. The V gene lost 1 base and the J gene lost 4 bases, with 8 bases spanning the gap. The CDR3 sequence: CASSQGGSYEQYF. CDR3 nucleotides: TGTGCCAGCAGCCAAGGAGGTAGTTACGAGCAGTACTTC.

In this sample, this clone turned up a few times. The chain employs TRBV5-4 and TRBJ1-2; D is undetermined. V lost 4 bases and J lost 6, with 7 bases in between. Per the germline V gene, CDR1 is SGHNT and CDR2 is YYREEE (reference sequence). The CDR3 totals 11 residues. The DNA for the CDR3 is TGTGCCAGCAGCGGAGGGAATGGCTACACCTTC. Protein product: CASSGGNGYTF.

V usage is TRBV2 and J usage is TRBJ2-5; 9 bases fit TRBD2. Germline V gene lookup returns CDR1 SNHLY and CDR2 FYNNEI. The ends lost 6 bases at V and 7 bases at J; junction bases unmatched: 12. This CDR3 has 15 amino acids. The CDR3 spells CASSASTSGGGTQYF. CDR3 in DNA: TGTGCCAGCAGCGCCTCGACTAGCGGAGGGGGGACCCAGTACTTC.

This chain connects TRBV12-3 or TRBV12-4 to TRBJ1-6; possible D gene TRBD1, 5 bases. The CDR3 length is 12 residues. Trimming pared 4 bases from V and 11 bases from J, leaving 9 bases between. Here the CDR3 reads CASSSRGTPLHF. In DNA, the CDR3 is TGTGCCAGCAGTTCAAGGGGTACACCCCTCCACTTT.

This sequence joins TRBV6-2 or TRBV6-3 and TRBJ2-5; 7 bases line up with TRBD2. This CDR3 is 16 amino acids long. The J segment lost 4 bases and the V segment lost 3 bases, leaving 11 bases of the junction unmatched. In germline, CDR1 is MNHEY, CDR2 SVGEGT. Here the CDR3 reads CASSYPLAGTGETQYF. The CDR3 coding sequence is TGTGCCAGCAGTTATCCGTTAGCGGGCACAGGAGAGACCCAGTACTTC.

The chain has TRBV7-2 and TRBJ1-5, with 7 bases aligning to TRBD1. The germline CDR1 and CDR2 sequences are SGHTA and FQGNSA. CDR3 size: 14 residues. The V segment lost 6 bases and the J segment 6 bases; nucleotides outside the gene matches: 8. The CDR3 DNA sequence: TGTGCCAGCAGTTTAAGACAGGGCGGTCAGCCCCAGCATTTT. It yields the protein CASSLRQGGQPQHF. Combining the CDR3 with reference TRBV7-2 and TRBJ1-5 gives the whole variable domain GAGVSQSPSNKVTEKGKDVELRCDPISGHTALYWYRQSLGQGLEFLIYFQGNSAPDKSGLPSDRFSAERTGGSVSTLTIQRTQQEDSAVYLCASSLRQGGQPQHFGDGTRLSIL.

This chain joins TRBV15 and TRBJ2-1, with 9 bases that match TRBD2. CDR1 and CDR2 (germline): LNHNV, YYDKDF (reference sequence). The CDR3 runs 17 residues. V lost 0 bases, J lost 4 bases, and 7 bases stayed unmatched. The CDR3 nucleotides read TGTGCCACCAGCAGAGATGGAGCGGGGGGAATTTACAATGAGCAGTTCTTC. It is translated as CATSRDGAGGIYNEQFF.

This clone has just a few counts. The rearrangement joins TRBV30 to TRBJ2-1, with TRBD2 matching 7 bases. Germline V lookup: CDR1 GTSNPN, CDR2 SVGIG (reference sequence). This CDR3 contains 12 residues. The V and J ends lost 2 bases and 9 bases, in that order; junction bases with no gene match: 4. Written as DNA, the CDR3 is TGTGCCTGGAGTTTTACGGGAGGTGAGCAGTTCTTC. Amino acids: CAWSFTGGEQFF.

This chain uses TRBV7-3 with TRBJ1-6, with D maybe TRBD1 (5 bases). CDR1 and CDR2 from the germline V gene are SGHTA and FQGTGA. The V and J ends lost 2 bases and 9 bases respectively, with 20 bases between them. This CDR3 is 17 amino acids long. CDR3 coding DNA: TGTGCCAGCAGCTTACATTCAGGAGGGCAGGGCGGTTCACCCCTCCACTTT. This translates into CASSLHSGGQGGSPLHF.

V usage is TRBV27 and J usage is TRBJ2-3, with 11 bases that match TRBD2. Germline assignment: CDR1 MNHEY and CDR2 SMNVEV (reference sequence). The CDR3 is 16 amino acids. V gave up 5 bases and J gave up 0 bases; unmatched junction bases: 4. The CDR3 DNA is TGTGCCAGCAGTCTTAGACTAGCGGGGAGCACAGATACGCAGTATTTT. This codes for CASSLRLAGSTDTQYF.

This clone has a single count. V and J are TRBV5-4 and TRBJ2-7, with D maybe TRBD2 (6 bases). The germline V and J ends were trimmed by 3 bases and 2 bases, with 18 bases remaining between them. Germline CDR1 is SGHNT and CDR2 is YYREEE (reference sequence). This CDR3 region has 16 residues. CDR3 sequence (DNA): TGTGCCAGCAGCTCGAATACTGCAGGGAGGCCCTACGAGCAGTACTTC. It specifies CASSSNTAGRPYEQYF.

This clone was seen many times. The chain links TRBV4-2 to TRBJ1-2, with D perhaps matching TRBD1 (6 bases). Germline lookup yields CDR1 LGHNA and CDR2 YNFKEQ. Trimming took off 0 bases at V and 4 bases at J, with 15 bases between the two ends. The CDR3 runs 16 residues. CDR3 coding DNA: TGTGCCAGCAGCCAAGAGATGGCAGGGGCGGCCTATGGCTACACCTTC. It is translated as CASSQEMAGAAYGYTF.

V usage is TRBV11-2 and J usage is TRBJ2-3; 8 nucleotides line up with TRBD1. V was pared by 5 bases and J by 4 bases, with 8 bases of the junction left unmatched. The CDR3 is 15 residues long. Looked up from germline, CDR1 is SGHAT and CDR2 is FQNNGV. The CDR3 is CASSPDRVGADTQYF. As DNA, the CDR3 is TGTGCCAGCAGCCCGGACAGGGTTGGAGCAGATACGCAGTATTTT.

This chain links TRBV7-3 with TRBJ2-3; 7 nucleotides align to TRBD2. The J segment lost 3 bases and the V segment lost 2 bases, leaving 5 bases of the junction unmatched. CDR1 is SGHTA and CDR2 is FQGTGA in the germline V gene. The CDR3 sequence is 15 residues long. CDR3 amino acids: CASSLAGGSTDTQYF. The CDR3 DNA reads as TGTGCCAGCAGCTTAGCGGGCGGGAGTACAGATACGCAGTATTTT.

In nucleotides, the CDR3 is TGTGCCAGCAGCCACCTCGGAGTCTTGCAAAGTGAAAAACTGTTTTTT. Its protein is CASSHLGVLQSEKLFF. This chain uses TRBV3-1 (or the pseudogene TRBV3-2) with TRBJ1-4; D gene uncertain. This CDR3 spans 16 amino acids. Germline CDR1 is LGHDT and CDR2 is YNNKEL (reference sequence). The V end lost 3 bases, the J end lost 7 bases, and 18 bases lay between the germline ends.

The chain joins TRBV18 to TRBJ1-5; 7 bases are a match to TRBD1. The germline gives CDR1 KGHSH, CDR2 LQKENI. The CDR3 covers 19 residues. With V trimmed by 4 bases and J by 0 bases, 15 bases remained unmatched. The CDR3 sequence is CASSQQNSKQGYSNQPQHF. CDR3 nucleotides: TGTGCCAGCTCACAGCAGAACTCAAAACAGGGGTATAGCAATCAGCCCCAGCATTTT.

The CDR3 protein is CASSQVQGGLNEKLFF. CDR3 in DNA: TGTGCCAGCAGCCAAGTCCAGGGGGGCTTAAATGAAAAACTGTTTTTT. This sequence joins TRBV3-1 (or the pseudogene TRBV3-2) and TRBJ1-4; TRBD1 matches 7 bases. Germline V gene data show CDR1 as LGHDT and CDR2 as YNNKEL (reference sequence). J gave up 5 bases and V 1 base, and 7 bases lay outside the gene matches. The CDR3 consists of 16 residues.

The V gene is TRBV18, the J gene TRBJ1-3, with D hard to call. CDR3 length: 15 amino acids. V was shortened by 2 bases and J by 2 bases, with 10 bases between the two germline ends. Germline assignment: CDR1 KGHSH and CDR2 LQKENI. The CDR3 is CASSPSRVAGNTIYF. Here the CDR3 DNA reads TGTGCCAGCTCACCATCCCGGGTCGCTGGAAACACCATATATTTT.

This chain joins TRBV19 and TRBJ2-2; D is perhaps TRBD1 (6 bases). V was shortened by 3 bases and J by 6 bases, with 8 bases between the two germline ends. This CDR3 region has 13 residues. Germline V gene sequence: CDR1 LNHDA, CDR2 SQIVND (reference sequence). The CDR3 DNA reads as TGTGCCAGTAGTATGGGGGCAGCCGGGGAGCTGTTTTTT. Its protein is CASSMGAAGELFF. The full variable domain, in which reference TRBV19 and TRBJ2-2 provide the parts outside the CDR3, is DGGITQSPKYLFRKEGQNVTLSCEQNLNHDAMYWYRQDPGQGLRLIYYSQIVNDFQKGDIAEGYSVSREKKESFPLTVTSAQKNPTAFYLCASSMGAAGELFFGEGSRLTVL.

This chain uses TRBV4-1 with TRBJ2-7, with 9 bases fitting TRBD1. The CDR3 length is 15 residues. Losses at the gene ends were 4 bases for V and 4 bases for J; bases not matched to a gene: 8. The V gene's germline CDR1 is MGHRA and CDR2 YSYEKL. The CDR3 nucleotides read TGCGCCAGCAGCCTCCGAATACAGGGGGCTTACGAGCAGTACTTC. This gives the protein CASSLRIQGAYEQYF.

The rearrangement joins TRBV6-2 or TRBV6-3 to TRBJ2-5; unclear D gene. The germline V gene encodes CDR1 MNHEY and CDR2 SVGEGT. V shed 0 bases and J shed 2 bases, with 7 bases lying between them. There are 14 residues in the CDR3. The CDR3 DNA reads TGTGCCAGCAGTTACTCGAATCTACAAGAGACCCAGTACTTC. Protein sequence: CASSYSNLQETQYF.

V is TRBV28 and J is TRBJ2-3, with TRBD2 as a possible D gene (6 bases). Trimming took 3 bases from V and 0 from J, leaving 10 bases between them. This CDR3 spans 15 amino acids. CDR1 and CDR2 (germline): MDHEN, SYDVKM. CDR3 region: CASSFLARSTDTQYF. The CDR3 DNA is TGTGCCAGCAGTTTTCTAGCGAGAAGCACAGATACGCAGTATTTT.

This chain connects TRBV7-2 to TRBJ1-2, with TRBD1 identical over 11 bases. Germline CDR1 is SGHTA and CDR2 is FQGNSA. This CDR3 contains 13 residues. Trimming at V came to 5 bases and at J to 8 bases, leaving 4 bases not matched to a gene. This chain's CDR3 is CASSRTGGLGYTF. The CDR3 nucleotides are TGTGCCAGCAGCCGGACAGGGGGCTTAGGCTACACCTTC. The full variable domain, completed using reference TRBV7-2 and TRBJ1-2, is GAGVSQSPSNKVTEKGKDVELRCDPISGHTALYWYRQSLGQGLEFLIYFQGNSAPDKSGLPSDRFSAERTGGSVSTLTIQRTQQEDSAVYLCASSRTGGLGYTFGSGTRLTVV.